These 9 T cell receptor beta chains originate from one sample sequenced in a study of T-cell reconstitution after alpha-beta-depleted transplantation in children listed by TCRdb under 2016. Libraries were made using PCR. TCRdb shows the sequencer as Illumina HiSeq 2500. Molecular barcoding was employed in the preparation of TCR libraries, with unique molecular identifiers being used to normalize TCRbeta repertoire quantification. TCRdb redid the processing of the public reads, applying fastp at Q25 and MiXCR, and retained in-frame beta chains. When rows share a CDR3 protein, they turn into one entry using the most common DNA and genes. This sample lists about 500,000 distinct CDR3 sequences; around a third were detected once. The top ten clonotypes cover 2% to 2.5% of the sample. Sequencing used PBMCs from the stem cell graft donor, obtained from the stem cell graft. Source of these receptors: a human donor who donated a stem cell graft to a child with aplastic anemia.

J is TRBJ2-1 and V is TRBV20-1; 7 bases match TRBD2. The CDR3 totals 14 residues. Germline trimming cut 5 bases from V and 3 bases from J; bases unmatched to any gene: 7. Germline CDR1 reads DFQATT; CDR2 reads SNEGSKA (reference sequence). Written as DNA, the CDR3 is TGCAGTGCTGGGATAAGCGGGATCTACAATGAGCAGTTCTTC. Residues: CSAGISGIYNEQFF.

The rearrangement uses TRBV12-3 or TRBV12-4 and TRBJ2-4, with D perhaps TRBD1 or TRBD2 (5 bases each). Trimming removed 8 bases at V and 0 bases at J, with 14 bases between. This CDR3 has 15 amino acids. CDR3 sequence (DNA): TGTGCCAGCGGTTCCGGGACCTTAGCCAAAAACATTCAGTACTTC. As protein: CASGSGTLAKNIQYF.

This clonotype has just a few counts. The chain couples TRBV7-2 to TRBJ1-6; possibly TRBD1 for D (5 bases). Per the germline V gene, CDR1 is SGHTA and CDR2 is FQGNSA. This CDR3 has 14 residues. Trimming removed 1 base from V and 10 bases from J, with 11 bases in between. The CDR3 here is CASSLVAKGSPLHF. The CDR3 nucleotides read TGTGCCAGCAGCTTAGTGGCGAAGGGGTCACCCCTCCACTTT.

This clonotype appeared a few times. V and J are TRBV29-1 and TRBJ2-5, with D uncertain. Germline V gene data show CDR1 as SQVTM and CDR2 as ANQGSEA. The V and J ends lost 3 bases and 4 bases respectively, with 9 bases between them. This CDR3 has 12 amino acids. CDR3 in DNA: TGCAGCGTTGATCCACAATCAGAGACCCAGTACTTC. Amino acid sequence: CSVDPQSETQYF.

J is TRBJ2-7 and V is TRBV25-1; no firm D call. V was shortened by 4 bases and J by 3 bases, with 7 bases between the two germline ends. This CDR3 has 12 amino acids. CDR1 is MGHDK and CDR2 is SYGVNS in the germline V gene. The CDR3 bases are TGTGCCAGCAGTGTAACGCACTACGAGCAGTACTTC. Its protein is CASSVTHYEQYF.

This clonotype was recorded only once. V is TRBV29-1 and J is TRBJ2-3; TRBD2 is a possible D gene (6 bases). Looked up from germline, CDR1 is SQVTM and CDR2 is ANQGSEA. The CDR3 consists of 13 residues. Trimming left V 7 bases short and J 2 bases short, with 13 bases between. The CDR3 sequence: CSATGLPTDTQYF. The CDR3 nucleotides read TGCAGCGCGACTGGACTACCCACAGATACGCAGTATTTT.

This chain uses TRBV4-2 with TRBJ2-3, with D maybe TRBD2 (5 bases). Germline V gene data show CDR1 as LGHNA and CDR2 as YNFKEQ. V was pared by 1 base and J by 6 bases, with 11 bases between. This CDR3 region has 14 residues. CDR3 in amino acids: CASSQAGVGDTQYF. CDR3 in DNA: TGTGCCAGCAGCCAAGCCGGGGTTGGGGATACGCAGTATTTT.

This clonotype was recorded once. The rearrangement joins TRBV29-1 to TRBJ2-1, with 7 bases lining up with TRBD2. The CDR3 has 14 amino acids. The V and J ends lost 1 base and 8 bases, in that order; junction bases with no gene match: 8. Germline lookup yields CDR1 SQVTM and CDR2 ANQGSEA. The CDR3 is CSVEGAGKGYEQFF. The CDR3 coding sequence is TGCAGCGTTGAAGGAGCGGGAAAGGGCTATGAGCAGTTCTTC.

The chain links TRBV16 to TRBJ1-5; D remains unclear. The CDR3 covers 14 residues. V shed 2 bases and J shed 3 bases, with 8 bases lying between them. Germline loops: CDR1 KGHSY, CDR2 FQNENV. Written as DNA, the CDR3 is TGTGCCAGCAGCCAAGGACGGAACAATCAGCCCCAGCATTTT. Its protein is CASSQGRNNQPQHF.